This TCR beta chain originates from a study of blood T cell repertoires in COVID-19. Measured with immunoSEQ multiplex PCR; TCRdb has only the in-frame clones, and not every one. This table has about 150,000 clones, 65% to 90% appearing once. Followed over time, Seattle patients had been enrolled while infection was active. Material: peripheral blood. The receptor was isolated from a woman in her fifties or sixties with COVID-19, enrolled during active disease.

The CDR3 loop reads CASRRGHEADTQYF. CDR3 in DNA: TGCGCCAGCAGACGGGGTCATGAAGCAGATACGCAGTATTTT. This chain connects TRBV5-1 to TRBJ2-3; weak D call: TRBD2 (5 bases). Germline CDR1 SGHRS, CDR2 YFSETQ. This CDR3 comprises 14 residues. Deletions cut 5 bases from V and 4 bases from J, with 14 bases between.